Given below is one T cell receptor beta chain in context. What it binds is not known. TCRdb's copy holds only in-frame clones and misses some; the assay was immunoSEQ multiplex PCR. The table has under 150,000 clones, roughly 92% seen once. This record comes from a study of T cell responses to AZD1222 COVID-19 vaccine. Notes on the study in general: Researchers report vaccine-associated CD4 TCRs spanning spike, with dominance at 160-218 and 743-854. In a largely white British group with more females than males, clonal diversity was possibly underestimated. Baseline serology detected seropositivity in only six AZD1222 recipients. Repertoires in all cases were sampled only once the peak T cell response had passed.

CDR3 length equals 16 residues. V was pared by 3 bases and J by 7 bases, with 13 bases of the junction left unmatched. The germline V gene has CDR1 SGDLS and CDR2 YYNGEE. Sequenced here: peripheral blood, sampled on day 0 of AZD1222 vaccination. This sequence originates from an adult in good health. J is TRBJ2-1 and V is TRBV9; TRBD2 agrees at 7 bases. Here the CDR3 DNA reads TGTGCCAGCAGCGCCCGATCCGGGACTATTATTAATGAGCAGTTCTTC. Protein: CASSARSGTIINEQFF.